Presented here are 15 T cell receptor beta chains from one specimen sequenced in a study of monozygotic twins with inflammatory bowel disease. TCRdb reprocessed the 5' RACE reads, keeping one entry per CDR3 protein, no DNA. The sample data list some 160,000 distinct CDR3 sequences. The sequencing sample was made of blood. These receptors were obtained from a human donor with ulcerative colitis or Crohn's disease, or a healthy co-twin of an affected twin (not recorded which).

This sequence joins TRBV20-1 and TRBJ2-7; lacking DNA, the TRBD1 call made by TCRdb goes unchecked. This CDR3 spans 14 amino acids. From germline, CDR1 is DFQATT and CDR2 SNEGSKA (reference sequence). The CDR3 loop reads CSGGRVVAGYEQYF.

The genes are TRBV4-1 and TRBJ2-7; TCRdb picks TRBD1, but there is no DNA to check that call. The germline V gene encodes CDR1 MGHRA and CDR2 YSYEKL. This CDR3 region has 15 residues. The CDR3: CASSQDRYGTYEQYF.

The chain employs TRBV10-3 and TRBJ1-5. The CDR3 sequence is 13 residues long. Germline-derived CDR1 and CDR2 are ENHRY and SYGVKD. The CDR3 here is CAISDRINQPQHF.

V usage is TRBV6-4 and J usage is TRBJ1-2; there is no DNA to check the TCRdb D call of TRBD1. This CDR3 is 15 amino acids long. Germline V gene data show CDR1 as MRHNA and CDR2 as SNTAGT. The CDR3 here is CASSATGGTNYGYTF.

CDR3 sequence: CATRDFPRNRAADTQYF. The V call is TRBV10-3, the J call TRBJ2-3; no DNA is available, so the TRBD1 call from TCRdb remains unchecked. The CDR3 spans 17 residues. The germline gives CDR1 ENHRY, CDR2 SYGVKD.

The chain has TRBV27 and TRBJ2-7. The CDR3 spans 14 residues. The germline V gene encodes CDR1 MNHEY and CDR2 SMNVEV (reference sequence). The chain's CDR3 is CASSLLARSYEQYF.

The chain joins TRBV9 to TRBJ2-1; TCRdb picks TRBD2, but there is no DNA to check that call. Germline V lookup: CDR1 SGDLS, CDR2 YYNGEE. The CDR3 sequence is 15 residues long. CDR3 amino acids: CASSVIAGGVNEQFF.

J is TRBJ2-5 and V is TRBV15; TCRdb indicates TRBD1, and absent DNA this call remains unverified. CDR3 length: 13 amino acids. Germline V gives CDR1 LNHNV, CDR2 YYDKDF (reference sequence). CDR3 sequence reads: CATSSTGKQTQYF.

The genes are TRBV6-2 or TRBV6-3 and TRBJ1-1; TCRdb outputs TRBD1, but without DNA this stays unchecked. Germline V CDR1 and CDR2: MNHEY, SVGEGT. This CDR3 has 13 amino acids. CDR3 amino acids: CASGRVGGTEAFF.

The chain has TRBV7-2 and TRBJ2-7; the TCRdb D gene call, TRBD1, has no DNA to confirm it. The length of the CDR3 is 15 residues. The germline CDR1 and CDR2 sequences are SGHTA and FQGNSA. CDR3 loop: CASSMWDRASYEQYF.

The rearrangement joins TRBV7-9 to TRBJ1-2; without DNA, the TCRdb call of TRBD1 cannot be checked. Per germline, CDR1 SEHNR and CDR2 FQNEAQ (reference sequence). The CDR3 has 13 residues. This CDR3 reads CASTYRTDGGYTF.

The chain is built from TRBV20-1 and TRBJ1-1; the D call of TRBD1 rests on TCRdb alone, since no DNA is present to check it. The CDR3 totals 14 residues. CDR1 is DFQATT and CDR2 is SNEGSKA in the germline V gene (reference sequence). This chain's CDR3 is CSASTAGVNTEAFF.

The chain links TRBV29-1 to TRBJ2-7; TCRdb's D gene call, TRBD2, goes unchecked for lack of DNA. This CDR3 region has 15 residues. The germline V gene encodes CDR1 SQVTM and CDR2 ANQGSEA. The CDR3 sequence is CSVVGTSELPYEQYF.

The chain has TRBV5-5 and TRBJ2-5; TCRdb names TRBD2, which stays unverified in the absence of DNA. Germline-derived CDR1 and CDR2 are SGHKS and YYEKEE (reference sequence). CDR3 size: 15 residues. The CDR3 here is CASSLSDRPSETQYF. Together with reference TRBV5-5 and TRBJ2-5, the CDR3 gives the full variable domain: DAGVTQSPTHLIKTRGQQVTLRCSPISGHKSVSWYQQVLGQGPQFIFQYYEKEERGRGNFPDRFSARQFPNYSSELNVNALLLGDSALYLCASSLSDRPSETQYFGPGTRLLVL.

J is TRBJ1-2 and V is TRBV5-5; the D call of TRBD1 rests on TCRdb alone, since no DNA is present to check it. The CDR3 totals 13 residues. Germline V CDR1 and CDR2: SGHKS, YYEKEE (reference sequence). CDR3 loop: CASSSLRGGGYTF.